This T cell receptor beta chain was documented in a study of shared clonotypes between healthy human individuals (dated by TCRdb to 2019 to 2021). A note on the overall study: The cohort comprised two women and a few men aged 18 to 49 years. Leukapheresis yielded between about 0.85 and 9 billion PBMCs per donor. To estimate repertoire size and how much clonotypes are shared between individuals, the study performed deep sequencing of blood TCR repertoires from about 5 healthy adults. For each donor, three plates each were used for CD4 naive and CD4 memory, two plates were used for CD8 naive, and one plate was used for CD8 memory. To increase sequencing depth and limit assay-specific biases, different laboratories used diverse techniques to prepare libraries and sequence TCR repertoires.

The full study reports these points: Estimated clonotype richness was generally larger for naive than for memory subsets. The genetic and exposure-history diversity represented was limited by the small number of donors. Pairwise subsampling led to the expectation that sequencing depth would affect the degree of clonotype sharing among donors. When a handful of donors were compared, the shared fraction of clonotypes was around 5% for naive CD4, approximately 3.5% for naive CD8, more than 2% for memory CD4, and 0.3% to 0.5% for memory CD8. Rarefaction of sorted-subset datasets indicated incomplete sequencing despite the large sequencing depth. Clonotypes shared by all four sorted-subset donors showed higher generation probabilities than non-shared clonotypes. Sampling was restricted to blood, and TCR repertoires in tissues likely differ from the TCR repertoires found in blood.

For the CD8 naive samples, CD45RO-negative cells were positively selected for CCR7, yielding a CD45RA+CCR7+ population from which TemRA cells were excluded. The donors were healthy, HIV-negative adults who had no recently reported acute infections or vaccinations. Every donor was a Caucasian adult living in Nashville, Tennessee, USA. After blood collection by leukapheresis, PBMCs were isolated using Ficoll-Histopaque density gradient centrifugation and then cryopreserved in the vapor phase of liquid nitrogen. Analytical flow cytometry was used to check the purity and quantity of each magnetically sorted T cell population. From each sorted fraction, genomic DNA was isolated and quantified by UV absorbance on a Nanodrop 2000c. On this clone itself: The antigen it recognizes is unknown. Per-base quality was not reported, and no clone a single base away is much larger than it. This sample includes further DNA sequences coding for the same CDR3.

Using the deep immunoSEQ assay, multiplex PCR amplified TCR CDR3 regions from genomic DNA. For each cell subset, the extracted genomic DNA was distributed evenly across all wells of several immunoSEQ 96-well plates, and each plate served as one replicate. Each replicate PCR for sorted subsets received about 220 ng genomic DNA, equal to around 32,000 T cell genomes. Purified libraries were measured with a Qubit 3.0 fluorometer, size-checked on a Bioanalyzer 2100, and measured again with the KAPA Library Quantification kit. Each immunoSEQ 96-well plate was sequenced on its own single-read 150-cycle Illumina NextSeq 550 flow cell. The original methods were these. The immunoSEQ output contained only junctional sequences without quality scores, so filtering could not match that applied to full-length reads. Sequences were annotated with PyIR, a Python wrapper for IgBLAST v1.9, using IMGT germline references to assign V/J genes and CDR3. Reads with weak V/J assignments (E-value above 1e-6), missing CDR3, stop codons, out-of-frame junctions, or ambiguous translated residues were removed. A V3J clonotype was defined by an identical inferred V gene, J gene, and CDR3 amino acid sequence. Percentage overlap between repertoires was calculated by dividing the number of shared unique clonotypes by the size of the smaller repertoire. Richness of each repertoire was evaluated using RTK rarefaction, the Chao1 estimator, and Recon v2.1 estimates of unobserved clonotypes. Generation probabilities were computed with OLGA for all TCRbeta clonotypes obtained by the gDNA method from four donors. The clones in this table, taken by TCRdb from immuneACCESS, are in-frame only. Not every clone is retained; where verified, under half of the shortfall comes from an unresolved V gene, and the cause of the rest is unknown. Clone size and V and J calls were adopted from that table, with D and trimming inferred from the DNA. Across this sample there are 1.5 million to 2.5 million clones, with roughly 95% seen only once. Of the sample, around 1% is held by the ten largest clones.

CDR1 and CDR2, per the germline V gene, are MNHEY and SVGAGI. The V end loses 0 bases and the J end loses 3 bases, and a stretch of 10 bases separates them. The CDR3 spans 15 residues, from the cysteine through the phenylalanine. This entry keeps only the CDR3 DNA: 45 bases, framed from base 1. The sequence is built from TRBV6-5 and TRBJ2-3; the D segment could be TRBD1, given 5 matching bases. This clonotype was obtained from a man aged 18 to 30 in good health. Sample: naive CD8+ T cells sorted from blood. The meaning of the sample's cell subset or site label: CD45RA+CCR7+. The sequenced DNA is TGTGCCAGCAGTTACTCGCCTGGGGCTACAGATACGCAGTATTTT. Translated, this gives CASSYSPGATDTQYF.